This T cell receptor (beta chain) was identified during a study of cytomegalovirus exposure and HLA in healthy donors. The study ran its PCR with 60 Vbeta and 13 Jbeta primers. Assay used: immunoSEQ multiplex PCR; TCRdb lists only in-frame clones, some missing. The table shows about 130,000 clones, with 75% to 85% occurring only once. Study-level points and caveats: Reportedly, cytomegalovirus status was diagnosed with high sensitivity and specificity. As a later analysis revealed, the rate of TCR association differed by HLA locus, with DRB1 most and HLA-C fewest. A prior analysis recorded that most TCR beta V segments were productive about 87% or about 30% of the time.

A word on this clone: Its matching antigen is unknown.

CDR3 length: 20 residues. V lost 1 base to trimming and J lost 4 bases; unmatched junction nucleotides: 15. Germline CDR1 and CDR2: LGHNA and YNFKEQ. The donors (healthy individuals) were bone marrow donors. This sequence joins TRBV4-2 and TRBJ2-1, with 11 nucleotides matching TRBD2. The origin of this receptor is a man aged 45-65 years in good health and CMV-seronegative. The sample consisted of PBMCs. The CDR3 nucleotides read TGTGCCAGCAGCCAAGGTCCGGGACTAGCGGAGGGGGGACCGTACAATGAGCAGTTCTTC. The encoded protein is CASSQGPGLAEGGPYNEQFF.